The 7 T cell receptor beta chains below come from one sample, sequenced in a study of cytomegalovirus exposure and HLA in healthy donors. The protocol was immunoSEQ multiplex PCR, while the TCRdb copy is restricted to in-frame clones and leaves out a portion. Found here are about 150,000 clones, more than 80% of them singletons; the top ten hold roughly 6.7%. Source material: PBMCs. Receptors were obtained from a woman aged 25 to 39 in good health and CMV-seropositive.

The gene calls are TRBV28 and TRBJ2-7; 7 positions agree with TRBD1. The CDR3 length is 13 residues. Trimming at V came to 3 bases and at J to 4 bases, leaving 3 bases not matched to a gene. CDR1 MDHEN and CDR2 SYDVKM come from the germline V gene. In nucleotides, the CDR3 is TGTGCCAGCAGTTTGGACAGGCGGTACGAGCAGTACTTC. Protein product: CASSLDRRYEQYF.

The rearrangement joins TRBV4-1 to TRBJ1-3; D is uncertain. The CDR3 covers 18 residues. V was shortened by 1 base and J by 2 bases, with 18 bases between the two germline ends. CDR1 and CDR2 (germline): MGHRA, YSYEKL. Here the CDR3 DNA reads TGCGCCAGCAGCCAAGGGGTGGTGGGTTTGAGCGCTGGAAACACCATATATTTT. Protein sequence: CASSQGVVGLSAGNTIYF.

The rearrangement uses TRBV5-6 and TRBJ2-2; D is perhaps TRBD1 (8 bases). Trimming took off 2 bases at V and 5 bases at J, with 16 bases between the two ends. This CDR3 is built from 16 residues. Germline-derived CDR1 and CDR2 are SGHDT and YYEEEE. The CDR3 region is CASSLQGGFRTGELFF. As DNA, the CDR3 is TGTGCCAGCAGCTTACAGGGGGGGTTTCGAACCGGGGAGCTGTTTTTT.

The rearrangement uses TRBV28 and TRBJ1-4, with 10 bases aligning to TRBD1. Germline lookup yields CDR1 MDHEN and CDR2 SYDVKM. After removal of 1 base from V and 10 bases from J, the junction contained 3 bases not matched to a gene. CDR3 length: 14 amino acids. This CDR3 reads CASSLSRTGGKLFF. The CDR3 DNA reads TGTGCCAGCAGTTTATCTAGGACAGGGGGAAAACTGTTTTTT.

This chain uses TRBV2 with TRBJ2-3; 9 positions match TRBD1. V dropped 6 bases and J dropped 3; count of bases not matched to a gene: 19. CDR3 length: 19 amino acids. The germline gives CDR1 SNHLY, CDR2 FYNNEI. The CDR3 coding sequence is TGTGCCAGCAGACCAACCGGCGGGACAGGGACGTTACAAACAGATACGCAGTATTTT. Its protein product is CASRPTGGTGTLQTDTQYF.

The rearrangement joins TRBV19 to TRBJ2-1; TRBD1 matches 9 bases. The germline CDR1 and CDR2 sequences are LNHDA and SQIVND (reference sequence). V lost 4 bases to trimming and J lost 2 bases; unmatched junction nucleotides: 3. The CDR3 runs to 15 residues. The CDR3 sequence is CASSRQGGTYNEQFF. The CDR3 region has the DNA TGTGCCAGTAGTAGACAGGGGGGAACCTACAATGAGCAGTTCTTC.

The V call is TRBV18, the J call TRBJ2-5, with D maybe TRBD1 (5 bases). Germline-derived CDR1 and CDR2 are KGHSH and LQKENI. Trimming removed 5 bases from V and 4 bases from J, with 11 bases in between. This CDR3 is 13 amino acids long. CDR3 protein: CASSSGYGETQYF. DNA for the CDR3: TGTGCCAGCTCATCAGGGTATGGAGAGACCCAGTACTTC.